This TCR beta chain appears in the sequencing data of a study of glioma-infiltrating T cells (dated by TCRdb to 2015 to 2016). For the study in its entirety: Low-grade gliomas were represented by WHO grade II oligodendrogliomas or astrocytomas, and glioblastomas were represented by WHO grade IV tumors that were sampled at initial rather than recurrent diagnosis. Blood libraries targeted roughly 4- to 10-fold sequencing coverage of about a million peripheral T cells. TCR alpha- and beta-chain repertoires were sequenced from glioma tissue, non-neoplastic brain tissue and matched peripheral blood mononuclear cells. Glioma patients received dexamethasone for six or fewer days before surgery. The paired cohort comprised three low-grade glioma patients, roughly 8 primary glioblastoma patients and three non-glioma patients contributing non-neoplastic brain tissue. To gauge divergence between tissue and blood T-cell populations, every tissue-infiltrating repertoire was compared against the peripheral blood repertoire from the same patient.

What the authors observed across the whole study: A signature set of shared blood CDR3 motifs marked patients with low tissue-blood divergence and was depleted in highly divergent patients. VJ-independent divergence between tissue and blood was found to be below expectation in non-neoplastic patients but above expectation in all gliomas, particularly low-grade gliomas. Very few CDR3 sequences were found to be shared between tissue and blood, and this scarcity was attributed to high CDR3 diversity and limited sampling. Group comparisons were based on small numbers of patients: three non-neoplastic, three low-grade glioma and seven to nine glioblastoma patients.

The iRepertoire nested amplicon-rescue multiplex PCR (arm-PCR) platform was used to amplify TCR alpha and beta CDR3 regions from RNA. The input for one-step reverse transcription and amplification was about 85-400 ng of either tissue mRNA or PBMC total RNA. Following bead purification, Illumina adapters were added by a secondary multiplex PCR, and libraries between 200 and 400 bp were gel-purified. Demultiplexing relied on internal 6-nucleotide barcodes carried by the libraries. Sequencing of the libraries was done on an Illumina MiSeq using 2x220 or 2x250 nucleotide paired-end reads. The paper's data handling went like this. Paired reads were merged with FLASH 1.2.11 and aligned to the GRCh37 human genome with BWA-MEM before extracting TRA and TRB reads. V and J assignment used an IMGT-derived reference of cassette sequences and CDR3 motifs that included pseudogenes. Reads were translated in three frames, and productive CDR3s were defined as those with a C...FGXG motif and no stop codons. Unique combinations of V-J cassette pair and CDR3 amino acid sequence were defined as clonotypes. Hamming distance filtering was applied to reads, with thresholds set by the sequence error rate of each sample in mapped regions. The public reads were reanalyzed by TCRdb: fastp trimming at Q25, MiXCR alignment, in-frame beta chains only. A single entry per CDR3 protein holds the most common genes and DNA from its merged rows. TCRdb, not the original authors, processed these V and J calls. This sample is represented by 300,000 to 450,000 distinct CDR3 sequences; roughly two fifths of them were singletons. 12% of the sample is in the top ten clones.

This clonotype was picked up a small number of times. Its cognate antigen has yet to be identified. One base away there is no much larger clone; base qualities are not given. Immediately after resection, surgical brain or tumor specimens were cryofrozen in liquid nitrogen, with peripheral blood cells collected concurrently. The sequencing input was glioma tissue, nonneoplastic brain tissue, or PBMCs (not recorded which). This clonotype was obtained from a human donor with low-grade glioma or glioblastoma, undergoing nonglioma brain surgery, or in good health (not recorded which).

CDR3 protein: CASRDARESNYGYTF. DNA sequence: TGTGCCAGCAGAGACGCCCGGGAGTCTAACTATGGCTACACCTTC. Recombination connected TRBV28 to TRBJ1-2; too little of a D gene remains to name it. Trimming removed 6 bases from V and 0 bases from J, leaving 14 bases between the germline ends. The CDR3 starts with the cysteine, ends with the phenylalanine, and has 15 residues. Only the CDR3 portion is preserved as DNA: 45 bases, with reading frame beginning at the first base. From a lookup of the germline V gene, CDR1 and CDR2 are MDHEN and SYDVKM.